This passage covers 10 T cell receptor beta chains from one sample sequenced in a study of blood T cell repertoires in COVID-19. Sequenced by immunoSEQ multiplex PCR; TCRdb stores in-frame clones only, minus some. The data contain 300,000 to 400,000 clones, roughly 86% of them singletons. The sequencing input was peripheral blood. The receptors derive from an older woman with COVID-19, enrolled during active disease.

The rearrangement joins TRBV28 to TRBJ2-7; TRBD1 aligns across 7 bases. The ends lost 6 bases at V and 2 bases at J; junction bases unmatched: 10. CDR1 MDHEN and CDR2 SYDVKM come from the germline V gene. This CDR3 region has 15 residues. The CDR3 protein is CASSTRDRQAYEQYF. CDR3 DNA: TGTGCCAGCAGCACCCGGGACAGACAAGCCTACGAGCAGTACTTC. Full variable domain (remainder filled in from reference TRBV28 and TRBJ2-7): DVKVTQSSRYLVKRTGEKVFLECVQDMDHENMFWYRQDPGLGLRLIYFSYDVKMKEKGDIPEGYSVSREKKERFSLILESASTNQTSMYLCASSTRDRQAYEQYFGPGTRLTVT.

This chain uses TRBV20-1 with TRBJ2-7, with D unresolved. Trimming shortened V by 7 bases and J by 2 bases, and 9 bases separated the two germline ends. This CDR3 comprises 11 residues. Germline V gene lookup returns CDR1 DFQATT and CDR2 SNEGSKA (reference sequence). The CDR3 reads CSGLAAYEQYF. CDR3 coding DNA: TGCAGTGGCTTGGCCGCCTACGAGCAGTACTTC.

The chain carries TRBV25-1 and TRBJ1-1; no firm D call. CDR3 size: 13 residues. Trimming cost V 4 bases and J 0 bases, with 6 bases left between them. Looked up from germline, CDR1 is MGHDK and CDR2 is SYGVNS. CDR3 region: CASSGSVNTEAFF. CDR3 nucleotide sequence: TGTGCCAGCAGTGGTTCGGTGAACACTGAAGCTTTCTTT.

A single count supports this clone. The CDR3 region has the DNA TGTGCCAGCAGTTCTGTCGGTTACGAGCAGTACTTC. Residues: CASSSVGYEQYF. This chain links TRBV7-6 with TRBJ2-7; D is ambiguous. The germline CDR1 and CDR2 sequences are SGHVS and FNYEAQ. Trimming left V 6 bases short and J 4 bases short, with 10 bases between. This CDR3 is 12 amino acids long.

J is TRBJ2-7 and V is TRBV6-4; D perhaps matches TRBD2 (5 bases). Trimming removed 0 bases from V and 0 bases from J, with 15 bases in between. The CDR3 loop spans 17 amino acids. The germline V gene encodes CDR1 MRHNA and CDR2 SNTAGT. CDR3: CASSDSSYGKSSYEQYF. CDR3 nucleotide sequence: TGTGCCAGCAGTGACTCGAGTTACGGGAAGAGCTCCTACGAGCAGTACTTC.

The chain couples TRBV18 to TRBJ1-6; no reliable D call. The V and J ends lost 5 bases and 6 bases respectively, with 8 bases between them. Germline assignment: CDR1 KGHSH and CDR2 LQKENI. CDR3 length: 13 amino acids. The CDR3 is CASSEFGNSPLHF. CDR3 nucleotide sequence: TGTGCCAGCTCAGAGTTTGGTAATTCACCCCTCCACTTT.

The chain employs TRBV27 and TRBJ1-4, with 9 nucleotides matching TRBD1. V shed 7 bases and J 8 bases; nucleotides not matched to a gene: 5. The CDR3 is 13 residues long. Germline-derived CDR1 and CDR2 are MNHEY and SMNVEV (reference sequence). Here the CDR3 reads CASKRTGAEKLFF. In DNA, the CDR3 is TGTGCCAGCAAGAGGACAGGGGCCGAAAAACTGTTTTTT.

This chain joins TRBV9 and TRBJ2-2, with D possibly matching TRBD2 (6 bases). Germline V gene sequence: CDR1 SGDLS, CDR2 YYNGEE. Between the trimmed V and J ends, which lost 0 bases and 1 base, there was a span of 7 bases. The CDR3 is 15 amino acids. This CDR3 is CASSVGGVNTGELFF. In DNA form, the CDR3 reads TGTGCCAGCAGCGTAGGGGGGGTGAACACCGGGGAGCTGTTTTTT.

The chain recombines TRBV7-9 with TRBJ1-6; D is undetermined. CDR1 is SEHNR and CDR2 is FQNEAQ in the germline V gene (reference sequence). The CDR3 loop spans 12 amino acids. V dropped 7 bases and J dropped 5 bases, with 6 bases sitting between them. The CDR3 bases are TGTGCCAGCACGGAGAATAATTCACCCCTCCACTTT. This codes for CASTENNSPLHF.

V and J are TRBV5-8 and TRBJ2-1; D remains unclear. The length of the CDR3 is 15 residues. Germline assignment: CDR1 SGHTS and CDR2 YDEGEE. V dropped 3 bases and J dropped 0 bases, with 10 bases sitting between them. CDR3 protein: CASSSDTSSYNEQFF. For the CDR3, the DNA is TGTGCCAGCAGCTCTGACACGAGCTCCTACAATGAGCAGTTCTTC.